This T cell receptor beta chain was retrieved from a study of T cell responses to AZD1222 COVID-19 vaccine (TCRdb year 2021). Notes on the research overall: TCR sequencing covered 233 trial participants: 207 given two doses of AZD1222 and 26 given two doses of MenACWY control vaccine. Trial participants were enrolled by age into 18-55, 56-69 and 70-plus year subgroups, with roughly 150, 30 and 60 TCR-sequenced participants respectively.

Study-level results and caveats: Reportedly, close to half of the unique spike-specific TCRs recognized epitopes lying outside the regions that are mutated in the B.1.351 and B.1.1.7 variants. The 56-69-year group was small, and its depth increase did not reach significance, likely because of low power. Conclusions about previously exposed vaccinees are limited, since just five to seven AZD1222 recipients were seropositive for SARS-CoV-2 at baseline. Because no day 14 peak-response samples were available, the repertoires could be characterized only after the peak T cell response. Spike-specific TCR breadth and depth rose significantly after two AZD1222 doses compared with day 0 and with MenACWY recipients. The whole spike protein was spanned by vaccine-associated CD4 TCRs, and dominant responses were seen in regions 160-218 and 743-854. Participants were mostly white British and included more females than males, and it was suggested by the authors that clonal diversity may have been underestimated.

Spanning cysteine to phenylalanine, the CDR3 consists of 14 amino acids. This entry keeps only the CDR3 DNA: 42 bases, framed from base 1. The junction shows trimming of 5 bases on V and 7 bases on J, and the gene matches do not reach 9 bases of it. Looking up the germline V gene yields CDR1 SGDLS and CDR2 YYNGEE. The CDR3 regions of human TCRbeta chains were analyzed by immunosequencing. As for how the authors treated the data: TCRs in the repertoires were matched against a reference library of SARS-CoV-2-specific TCRs that had been generated with the MIRA antigen-specificity platform. Breadth was defined as the fraction of unique TCRs that were SARS-CoV-2-associated. Depth was defined as the fraction of total T cells that were SARS-CoV-2-associated. Each spike-specific TCR was assigned to its reactive spike region and to a CD4 or CD8 class using the MIRA data. Log10-transformed breadth and depth values were compared by one-way ANOVA with Sidak's multiple comparisons tests. TCRdb retrieved this table from immuneACCESS and kept in-frame rearrangements only. Not all clones are present; in checked studies, unresolved V genes account for under half, and no reason is known for the remainder. V and J calls plus clone size are reproduced from that table; the DNA served to infer D and trimming. The sample includes over 150,000 clones, with around 85% observed a single time. The ten largest clones take up more than 5.5% of the sample.

Comments on this clone: Its antigen is still unknown. Per-base quality was not reported, and no clone a single base away is much larger than it.

The time point label for this specimen denotes: baseline before first vaccination. The label giving this sample's treatment or condition can be read as: meningococcal conjugate vaccine given as trial control. The vaccinee samples were drawn from two UK trials, COV001 and COV002, one of which was a single-blind randomized controlled phase 2/3 trial testing AZD1222 (ChAdOx1 nCoV-19) in healthy adults. For TCRbeta chain sequencing, PBMC samples were collected from trial participants at day 0 and at day 28 after the second dose. Recombination joined TRBV9 with TRBJ1-2, with TRBD1 identical over 9 junction bases. Material: peripheral blood, obtained on day 0 of MenACWY control vaccination. This sequence originates from an adult in good health. The sequenced DNA is TGTGCCAGCAGAAGGGACAGGGACCTTGGTGGCTACACCTTC. It codes for CASRRDRDLGGYTF.